Below are 23 T cell receptor beta chains sequenced from a single sample in a study of CD8 T cells in Susac syndrome. RNA in amounts of roughly 0.45 to 1 ug was reverse transcribed with random hexamers. TCRdb passed the immunoSEQ multiplex PCR reads through MiXCR, listing each CDR3 protein once. Here the sample spans 200,000 to 300,000 distinct CDR3 sequences, 96% being singletons. Material: CD4+ T cells from PBMCs. The receptor set was obtained from a human donor with Susac syndrome.

The chain uses TRBV6-6 and TRBJ1-2; unclear D gene. The CDR3 is made up of 12 amino acids. Per the germline V gene, CDR1 is MNHNY and CDR2 is SVGAGI (reference sequence). V lost 0 bases and J 6 bases, leaving 5 bases between the germline ends. This CDR3 is CASSYSGNGYTF. The CDR3 nucleotides read TGTGCCAGCAGTTACTCAGGGAATGGCTACACCTTC.

The chain has TRBV29-1 and TRBJ1-2; possible D gene TRBD1, 5 bases. The germline V gene has CDR1 SQVTM and CDR2 ANQGSEA. The CDR3 is made up of 13 amino acids. Trimming left V 4 bases short and J 4 bases short, with 13 bases between. The CDR3 nucleotides are TGCAGCGTTGTGAGGGGAGAGATCTATGGCTACACCTTC. Translation gives CSVVRGEIYGYTF. The full variable domain, rest sourced from reference TRBV29-1 and TRBJ1-2, is SAVISQKPSRDICQRGTSLTIQCQVDSQVTMMFWYRQQPGQSLTLIATANQGSEATYESGFVIDKFPISRPNLTFSTLTVSNMSPEDSSIYLCSVVRGEIYGYTFGSGTRLTVV.

V usage is TRBV6-6 and J usage is TRBJ1-2, with D possibly being TRBD1 (5 bases). The CDR3 is 14 residues long. Trimming removed 0 bases from V and 4 bases from J, with 9 bases in between. Germline lookup yields CDR1 MNHNY and CDR2 SVGAGI (reference sequence). The CDR3 spells CASSYSRQSYGYTF. The CDR3 nucleotides are TGTGCCAGCAGTTACTCTCGACAGAGCTATGGCTACACCTTC.

This clonotype came up once. The V gene is TRBV6-6, the J gene TRBJ2-1; weak D call: TRBD2 (5 bases). The CDR3 consists of 14 residues. CDR1 is MNHNY and CDR2 is SVGAGI in the germline V gene (reference sequence). V lost 1 base and J lost 10, with 14 bases in between. This CDR3 is CASSYLLGRLEQFF. CDR3 nucleotides: TGTGCCAGCAGTTACTTGCTTGGGAGATTGGAGCAGTTCTTC.

This sequence joins TRBV15 and TRBJ2-5; D unresolved. This CDR3 region has 12 residues. Germline CDR1 reads LNHNV; CDR2 reads YYDKDF (reference sequence). The V end was cut by 8 bases, the J end by 0 bases, with 7 bases between. The CDR3 region is CATHGNQETQYF. The CDR3 DNA follows: TGTGCCACCCACGGAAACCAAGAGACCCAGTACTTC. Using reference TRBV15 and TRBJ2-5 for the parts outside the CDR3, the full variable domain is DAMVIQNPRYQVTQFGKPVTLSCSQTLNHNVMYWYQQKSSQAPKLLFHYYDKDFNNEADTPDNFQSRRPNTSFCFLDIRSPGLGDTAMYLCATHGNQETQYFGPGTRLLVL.

The V gene is TRBV28, the J gene TRBJ2-1; weak D call: TRBD1 (6 bases). CDR1 is MDHEN, CDR2 SYDVKM, per germline. This CDR3 has 14 amino acids. The CDR3, as DNA: TGTGCTATACACAGGGCAGTGTACTACAATGAGCAGTTCTTC. Amino acid sequence: CAIHRAVYYNEQFF. The full variable domain, completed using reference TRBV28 and TRBJ2-1, is DVKVTQSSRYLVKRTGEKVFLECVQDMDHENMFWYRQDPGLGLRLIYFSYDVKMKEKGDIPEGYSVSREKKERFSLILESASTNQTSMYLCAIHRAVYYNEQFFGPGTRLTVL.

The chain has TRBV27 and TRBJ2-5; no definite D call. Per germline, CDR1 MNHEY and CDR2 SMNVEV (reference sequence). Trimming took off 0 bases at V and 5 bases at J, with 7 bases between the two ends. This CDR3 is 13 amino acids long. The CDR3 spells CASSLSIWETQYF. The CDR3 nucleotides read TGTGCCAGCAGTTTATCGATCTGGGAGACCCAGTACTTC.

As concerns this clonotype: The junction departs from the called germline gene at one end, perhaps through a read error. The chain uses TRBV30 and TRBJ2-5; tentative D call: TRBD1 (5 bases). The CDR3 is 12 amino acids. Germline CDR1 and CDR2: GTSNPN and SVGIG (reference sequence). This chain's CDR3 is CAWTPQAETQYF. The CDR3 DNA follows: TGTGCCTGGACCCCACAGGCAGAGACTCAGTACTTC.

This clonotype has just a few counts. The V gene is TRBV11-1, the J gene TRBJ1-2; 7 positions match TRBD1. Germline V gene data show CDR1 as SGHAT and CDR2 as FQDESV (reference sequence). This CDR3 comprises 13 residues. Losses at the gene ends were 5 bases for V and 4 bases for J; bases not matched to a gene: 4. CDR3 residues: CASSTRDSYGYTF. DNA for the CDR3: TGTGCCAGCAGCACTCGGGACAGCTATGGCTACACCTTC.

J is TRBJ2-7 and V is TRBV25-1, with TRBD1 identical over 8 bases. V lost 3 bases to trimming and J lost 0 bases; unmatched junction nucleotides: 1. This CDR3 comprises 14 residues. CDR1 is MGHDK and CDR2 is SYGVNS in the germline V gene. The CDR3 coding sequence is TGTGCCAGCAGTGAGACAGGGGTCTCCTACGAGCAGTACTTC. Amino acid sequence: CASSETGVSYEQYF.

The CDR3 nucleotides read TGTGCCAGCAGCGTAGGACTAGCGGAACTAGAAACGCAGTATTTT. It specifies CASSVGLAELETQYF. The chain uses TRBV9 and TRBJ2-3; 9 bases agree with TRBD2. The V segment lost 0 bases and the J segment 9 bases; nucleotides outside the gene matches: 8. The CDR3 runs to 15 residues. The germline gives CDR1 SGDLS, CDR2 YYNGEE.

The chain links TRBV29-1 to TRBJ2-5, with TRBD1 matching over 7 bases. Germline loops: CDR1 SQVTM, CDR2 ANQGSEA. V lost 4 bases to trimming and J lost 4 bases; unmatched junction nucleotides: 6. The CDR3 covers 13 residues. DNA for the CDR3: TGCAGCGTTGCGTACAGGGGCTTAGAGACCCAGTACTTC. Translated: CSVAYRGLETQYF.

V gene TRBV5-1 combines with J gene TRBJ2-7; either TRBD1 or TRBD2 may supply D (5 bases each). V was shortened by 0 bases and J by 0 bases, with 10 bases between the two germline ends. Germline values: CDR1 SGHRS, CDR2 YFSETQ. This CDR3 has 15 residues. This CDR3 is CASSLDGTGSYEQYF. DNA for the CDR3: TGCGCCAGCAGCTTGGATGGGACGGGCTCCTACGAGCAGTACTTC. Complete variable domain (other parts from reference TRBV5-1 and TRBJ2-7): KAGVTQTPRYLIKTRGQQVTLSCSPISGHRSVSWYQQTPGQGLQFLFEYFSETQRNKGNFPGRFSGRQFSNSRSEMNVSTLELGDSALYLCASSLDGTGSYEQYFGPGTRLTVT.

This clonotype was observed once. The chain has TRBV4-1 and TRBJ2-2, with D possibly being TRBD2 (5 bases). Germline V gene data show CDR1 as MGHRA and CDR2 as YSYEKL. V dropped 0 bases and J dropped 6 bases, with 14 bases sitting between them. This CDR3 comprises 16 residues. CDR3 DNA sequence: TGCGCCAGCAGCCAAGATTCAAGTGTGAGGGCCGGGGAGCTGTTTTTT. It encodes CASSQDSSVRAGELFF.

This clonotype appeared once. V is TRBV7-6 and J is TRBJ1-1, with a possible D match to TRBD1 (5 bases). The CDR3 has 14 amino acids. Trimming pared 4 bases from V and 11 bases from J, leaving 20 bases between. Germline CDR1 reads SGHVS; CDR2 reads FNYEAQ. As DNA, the CDR3 is TGTGCCAGCAGCTCCCTAACCGGGCCCCGGGGCGCTTTCTTT. This sequence encodes CASSSLTGPRGAFF.

The table lists this clonotype with a count of one. The V and J genes are TRBV12-3 or TRBV12-4 and TRBJ1-4; TRBD1 might be the D (5 bases). The CDR3 spans 14 residues. The V end lost 5 bases, the J end lost 7 bases, and 14 bases lay between the germline ends. The CDR3 sequence: CASSPGLGGEKLFF. CDR3 in DNA: TGTGCCAGCAGTCCAGGTCTCGGGGGTGAAAAACTGTTTTTT.

DNA for the CDR3: TGTGCCAGCAGTTTAACCGAGGACACTGAAGCTTTCTTT. Protein sequence: CASSLTEDTEAFF. The J gene is TRBJ1-1, the V gene TRBV12-3 or TRBV12-4; D gene unclear. V was trimmed by 2 bases and J by 3 bases, leaving 7 bases between them. The CDR3 is made up of 13 amino acids.

V gene TRBV10-2 combines with J gene TRBJ2-5, with unresolved D. This CDR3 region has 11 residues. Germline lookup yields CDR1 WSHSY and CDR2 SAAADI. Trimming took 4 bases from V and 4 from J, leaving 4 bases between them. Written as DNA, the CDR3 is TGCGCCAGCAGTGCGGCAGAGACCCAGTACTTC. Residues: CASSAAETQYF.

This clonotype was counted once. V usage is TRBV20-1 and J usage is TRBJ2-2; TRBD1 or TRBD2 may be the D gene (5 bases each). V lost 5 bases and J lost 0, with 10 bases in between. The germline gives CDR1 DFQATT, CDR2 SNEGSKA (reference sequence). The CDR3 loop spans 14 amino acids. CDR3 nucleotide sequence: TGCAGTGCTTCGGGACCCGCGAACACCGGGGAGCTGTTTTTT. It encodes CSASGPANTGELFF.

The gene calls are TRBV15 and TRBJ2-1; 12 bases line up with TRBD2. The CDR3 is 19 residues long. CDR1 is LNHNV, CDR2 YYDKDF, per germline (reference sequence). V shed 0 bases and J 5 bases; nucleotides not matched to a gene: 11. CDR3 DNA: TGTGCCACCAGCAGAGATCTGAGACTAGCGGGAGTATTTCACAATGAGCAGTTCTTC. The encoded protein is CATSRDLRLAGVFHNEQFF.

The chain couples TRBV15 to TRBJ1-2; 7 positions agree with TRBD1. V lost 5 bases and J lost 0; bases outside the gene matches: 12. The CDR3 is 17 amino acids. Germline CDR1 and CDR2: LNHNV and YYDKDF (reference sequence). The CDR3 DNA is TGTGCCACCAGCGGAGTAAAGGGACAGACAACTAACTATGGCTACACCTTC. Residues: CATSGVKGQTTNYGYTF.

The table lists this clonotype with a count of one. The chain couples TRBV4-2 to TRBJ2-3; TRBD2 matches at 12 bases. Germline CDR1 LGHNA, CDR2 YNFKEQ. This CDR3 contains 21 residues. After removal of 0 bases from V and 3 bases from J, the junction contained 16 bases not matched to a gene. CDR3 nucleotide sequence: TGTGCCAGCAGCCAAGAATCTTTGAGACTAGCGGGAGAAAGTAGGACAGATACGCAGTATTTT. It encodes CASSQESLRLAGESRTDTQYF.

This chain links TRBV30 with TRBJ1-2; no firm D call. Germline V gene sequence: CDR1 GTSNPN, CDR2 SVGIG (reference sequence). The CDR3 runs to 12 residues. V lost 0 bases to trimming and J lost 9 bases, with 11 bases between them. This chain's CDR3 is CAWSVGGISYTF. CDR3 nucleotides: TGTGCCTGGAGTGTTGGAGGGATTAGCTACACCTTC.